One sample yielded the 5 T cell receptor beta chains listed below, sequenced in a study of somatic mutations in cytotoxic T cells in rheumatoid arthritis. Profiling relied on immunoSEQ multiplex PCR, and the TCRdb table lists in-frame clones only, not all of them. The sample lists 10,000 or so clones, around 91% occurring once. Sample: CD4+ T cells sorted from blood. These receptor sequences come from a woman aged 18-29 years with rheumatoid arthritis.

The V gene is TRBV11-2, the J gene TRBJ1-5; possible D gene TRBD1, 5 bases. The length of the CDR3 is 14 residues. The germline V gene has CDR1 SGHAT and CDR2 FQNNGV. V lost 2 bases and J 5 bases, leaving 10 bases between the germline ends. This CDR3 reads CASSLRAGHQPQHF. The DNA for the CDR3 is TGTGCCAGCAGCTTAAGGGCAGGGCATCAGCCCCAGCATTTT. Combining the CDR3 with reference TRBV11-2 and TRBJ1-5 gives the whole variable domain EAGVAQSPRYKIIEKRQSVAFWCNPISGHATLYWYQQILGQGPKLLIQFQNNGVVDDSQLPKDRFSAERLKGVDSTLKIQPAKLEDSAVYLCASSLRAGHQPQHFGDGTRLSIL.

V is TRBV25-1 and J is TRBJ1-3; D is possibly TRBD1 (6 bases). Trimming shortened V by 3 bases and J by 0 bases, and 12 bases separated the two germline ends. CDR3 length: 16 residues. Germline V gives CDR1 MGHDK, CDR2 SYGVNS. The CDR3, as DNA: TGTGCCAGCAGTGATGGCGACAGGAACTCTGGAAACACCATATATTTT. Translated: CASSDGDRNSGNTIYF.

This clone appeared a single time. Other nucleotide sequences from this sample produce the same CDR3. This chain joins TRBV4-3 and TRBJ2-2; TRBD2 agrees at 13 bases. The V gene's germline CDR1 is LGHNA and CDR2 YSLEER. This CDR3 is built from 18 residues. Trimming cost V 3 bases and J 11 bases; bases outside gene matches: 15. In nucleotides, the CDR3 is TGCGCCAGCAGCCAGGATAGCACTAGCGGGAGGGCCAAGGTAGAGCTGTTTTTT. Protein sequence: CASSQDSTSGRAKVELFF.

The chain has TRBV15 and TRBJ2-3; 8 bases fit TRBD2. CDR1 and CDR2 (germline): LNHNV, YYDKDF (reference sequence). The V gene end was trimmed by 1 base and the J gene end by 4 bases; junction bases not matched to a gene: 4. This CDR3 is 15 amino acids long. Here the CDR3 DNA reads TGTGCCACCAGCAGAGTGTCGGGAGGGCCAGATACGCAGTATTTT. Its translation is CATSRVSGGPDTQYF.

The rearrangement uses TRBV7-9 and TRBJ2-1; perhaps TRBD1 as D (6 bases). In germline, CDR1 is SEHNR, CDR2 FQNEAQ (reference sequence). The CDR3 consists of 14 residues. The germline V and J ends were trimmed by 5 bases and 0 bases, with 8 bases remaining between them. The CDR3 coding sequence is TGTGCCAGCAGCGAGGGGGACTCCTACAATGAGCAGTTCTTC. Translating gives CASSEGDSYNEQFF.